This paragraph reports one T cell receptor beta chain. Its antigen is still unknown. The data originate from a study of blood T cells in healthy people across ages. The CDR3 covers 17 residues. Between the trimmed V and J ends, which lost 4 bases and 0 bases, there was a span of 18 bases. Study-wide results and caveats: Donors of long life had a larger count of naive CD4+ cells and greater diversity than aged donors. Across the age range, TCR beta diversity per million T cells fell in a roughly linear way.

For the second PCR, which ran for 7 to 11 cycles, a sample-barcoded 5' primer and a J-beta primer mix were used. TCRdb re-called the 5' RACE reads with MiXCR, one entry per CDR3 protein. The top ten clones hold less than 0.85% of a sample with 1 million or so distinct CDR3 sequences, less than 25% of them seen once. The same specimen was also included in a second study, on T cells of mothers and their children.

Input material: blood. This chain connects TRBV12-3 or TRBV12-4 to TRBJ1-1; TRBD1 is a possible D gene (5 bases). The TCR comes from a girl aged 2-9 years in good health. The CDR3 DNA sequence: TGTGCCAGCAGTTCGGGGCGGGCCCTATACTTGAACACTGAAGCTTTCTTT. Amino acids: CASSSGRALYLNTEAFF.